Following are 27 T cell receptor beta chains from one sample sequenced in a study of prognosis after radiotherapy for stage I lung cancer. By two-round multiplex PCR, the TCR beta CDR3 was amplified from genomic DNA. The use of primers specific to each TRBV and TRBJ gene characterized first-round PCR. Via MiXCR, TCRdb re-called the multiplex PCR reads, giving one row per CDR3 protein. Of 31,000 or so distinct CDR3 sequences listed, about 39% are singletons. This material consisted of PBMCs, taken before or after stereotactic body radiation therapy (not recorded which). Source of these receptors: a donor aged 50 or older with non-small cell lung cancer.

In its sample, this clonotype was seen many times. The chain uses TRBV3-1 and TRBJ2-7, with TRBD2 identical over 12 bases. Per the germline V gene, CDR1 is LGHDT and CDR2 is YNNKEL (reference sequence). Trimming at V came to 4 bases and at J to 7 bases, leaving 8 bases not matched to a gene. The CDR3 has 15 residues. CDR3 bases: TGTGCCAGCAGCCCTCCTAGCGGGAGGGCCGGGGAGCAGTACTTC. The encoded protein is CASSPPSGRAGEQYF.

Notes on this clonotype: A far larger clone lies a single base away; this is likely a read error. V and J are TRBV6-4 and TRBJ1-2, with D uncertain. Germline V gene data show CDR1 as MRHNA and CDR2 as SNTAGT. Trimming took 7 bases from V and 3 from J, leaving 9 bases between them. The length of the CDR3 is 12 residues. The CDR3 sequence: CASITGDYGYTF. CDR3 DNA: TGTGCCAGCATTACGGGTGACTATGGCTACACCTTC.

This clonotype was recorded many times. This chain links TRBV5-4 with TRBJ2-7, with 16 positions matching TRBD2. Germline V gene lookup returns CDR1 SGHNT and CDR2 YYREEE (reference sequence). There are 17 residues in the CDR3. The V and J ends lost 4 bases and 6 bases, in that order; junction bases with no gene match: 10. The CDR3 reads CASSLGTSGRVVGEQYF. In DNA, the CDR3 is TGTGCCAGCAGCCTCGGGACTAGCGGGAGGGTCGTAGGCGAGCAGTACTTC.

CDR3 sequence reads: CASTAPSGRGDTQYF. CDR3 DNA sequence: TGTGCCAGCACCGCGCCCAGCGGGAGAGGAGATACGCAGTATTTT. The chain couples TRBV6-2 or TRBV6-3 to TRBJ2-3; 8 bases are shared with TRBD2. The germline V gene has CDR1 MNHEY and CDR2 SVGEGT. The CDR3 sequence is 15 residues long. Losses at the gene ends were 7 bases for V and 5 bases for J; bases not matched to a gene: 11.

In its sample, this clonotype is medium-sized. V and J are TRBV6-1 and TRBJ1-1; 10 bases are shared with TRBD1. J gave up 4 bases and V 8 bases, and 7 bases lay outside the gene matches. CDR1 is MNHNS and CDR2 is SASEGT in the germline V gene. The CDR3 runs to 14 residues. DNA of the CDR3: TGTGCCAGCTGGACAGGGGGGGTTGGCACTGAAGCTTTCTTT. Residues: CASWTGGVGTEAFF.

Concerning this clonotype itself: One end of the junction is discordant with germline, which a read error may explain. The chain carries TRBV6-5 and TRBJ1-2, with D possibly being TRBD1 (5 bases). This CDR3 has 16 residues. Per the germline V gene, CDR1 is MNHEY and CDR2 is SVGAGI. The CDR3 nucleotides read TGTGCCAGCATTTACTCGGCCGGCGGGGGGAACTATGGCTACACCTTC. It translates to CASIYSAGGGNYGYTF.

Details on this clonotype: With only one base between it and a far larger clone, this is likely a read error. V is TRBV6-4 and J is TRBJ2-3; weak D call: TRBD2 (5 bases). The CDR3 runs 13 residues. Trimming shortened V by 4 bases and J by 3 bases, and 8 bases separated the two germline ends. Germline loops: CDR1 MRHNA, CDR2 SNTAGT. The chain's CDR3 is CASSATRTDTQYF. The CDR3 DNA is TGTGCCAGCAGTGCTACTAGAACAGATACGCAGTATTTT.

The chain employs TRBV11-2 and TRBJ1-5; D unclear. Germline V gene sequence: CDR1 SGHAT, CDR2 FQNNGV. V was clipped by 1 base and J by 4 bases, with 11 bases between them. The CDR3 totals 15 residues. CDR3 coding DNA: TGTGCCAGCAGCTTAGGGACCCCAGTTAATCAGCCCCAGCATTTT. The encoded protein is CASSLGTPVNQPQHF.

The chain joins TRBV28 to TRBJ2-7, with D possibly being TRBD1 or TRBD2 (5 bases each). This CDR3 is built from 14 residues. V lost 2 bases, J lost 5 bases, and 13 bases lay in between. The germline gives CDR1 MDHEN, CDR2 SYDVKM. CDR3 DNA: TGTGCCAGCAGTTTAAGGGGTAGCGACCACGAGCAGTACTTC. Protein sequence: CASSLRGSDHEQYF.

A remark on this clonotype: A read error may account for a junction end that differs from germline. The rearrangement uses TRBV12-3 or TRBV12-4 and TRBJ2-7, with TRBD1 identical over 10 bases. CDR3 length: 14 amino acids. This CDR3 reads CAGSLTGGFNEQYF. CDR3 DNA sequence: TGTGCCGGCAGCCTGACAGGGGGCTTTAACGAGCAGTACTTT.

Details on this clonotype: This may arise from a read error, as a much more abundant clone is one base away. This rearrangement joins TRBV5-1 to TRBJ2-5; D perhaps matches TRBD1 (5 bases). CDR1 is SGHRS and CDR2 is YFSETQ in the germline V gene. V lost 0 bases, J lost 5 bases, and 17 bases lay in between. The CDR3 runs 16 residues. As DNA, the CDR3 is TGCGCCAGCAGCTTGGGGACATTAACTAACGGGGAGACCCAGTACTTC. It specifies CASSLGTLTNGETQYF.

Notes on this clonotype: Mismatch with germline at one junction end may stem from a read error. The genes are TRBV5-1 and TRBJ1-2; D unclear. There are 14 residues in the CDR3. Per germline, CDR1 SGHRS and CDR2 YFSETQ. CDR3 protein: CAGSLVSDNYGYTF. In DNA, the CDR3 is TGCGCCGGCAGCTTGGTGTCCGATAACTATGGCTACACATTC.

Ten or more counts support this clonotype. The V call is TRBV5-5, the J call TRBJ1-2; D gene uncertain. V was shortened by 1 base and J by 8 bases, with 12 bases between the two germline ends. The germline V gene has CDR1 SGHKS and CDR2 YYEKEE (reference sequence). The CDR3 sequence is 13 residues long. CDR3 sequence reads: CASSLYSTQGYTF. As DNA, the CDR3 is TGTGCCAGCAGCTTGTATTCCACACAGGGCTACACCTTC. The full variable domain, completed using reference TRBV5-5 and TRBJ1-2, is DAGVTQSPTHLIKTRGQQVTLRCSPISGHKSVSWYQQVLGQGPQFIFQYYEKEERGRGNFPDRFSARQFPNYSSELNVNALLLGDSALYLCASSLYSTQGYTFGSGTRLTVV.

The chain couples TRBV11-2 to TRBJ2-2; 8 positions agree with TRBD2. Germline CDR1 and CDR2: SGHAT and FQNNGV. Losses at the gene ends were 1 base for V and 1 base for J; bases not matched to a gene: 5. This CDR3 is built from 17 residues. CDR3 DNA: TGTGCCAGCAGCTTAGGGGTACTAGCGGTGAACACCGGGGAGCTGTTTTTT. Its protein product is CASSLGVLAVNTGELFF.

This clonotype was detected many times. This chain links TRBV5-6 with TRBJ2-5; 9 positions agree with TRBD1. V shed 3 bases, J shed 2 bases, and the junction held 14 bases outside the gene matches. Germline V gives CDR1 SGHDT, CDR2 YYEEEE. The CDR3 is 18 residues long. The CDR3 sequence is CASSSYAGTGSIQETQYF. In nucleotides, the CDR3 is TGTGCCAGCAGCTCTTATGCCGGGACAGGGAGTATACAAGAGACCCAGTACTTC.

In this sample, this clonotype turned up many times. This chain uses TRBV5-1 with TRBJ1-1; TRBD1 might be the D (6 bases). CDR1 SGHRS and CDR2 YFSETQ come from the germline V gene. This CDR3 is built from 14 residues. V was clipped by 4 bases and J by 5 bases, with 15 bases between them. The chain's CDR3 is CASSVRGGGTEAFF. The CDR3 DNA reads as TGCGCCAGCAGCGTCAGGGGTGGAGGTACTGAAGCTTTCTTT.

The table lists this clonotype with many counts. The V gene is TRBV30, the J gene TRBJ1-2; D not resolved. V was trimmed by 5 bases and J by 1 base, leaving 11 bases between them. Germline assignment: CDR1 GTSNPN and CDR2 SVGIG (reference sequence). This CDR3 region has 13 residues. The CDR3 nucleotides read TGTGCCTGGGTCACAAACTTTAACTATGGCTACACCTTC. Encoded protein: CAWVTNFNYGYTF.

This clonotype was observed many times. This chain joins TRBV9 and TRBJ2-3; D remains unclear. There are 14 residues in the CDR3. The germline CDR1 and CDR2 sequences are SGDLS and YYNGEE. V shed 7 bases and J shed 0 bases, with 12 bases lying between them. CDR3 nucleotide sequence: TGTGCCAGCTCCCAGGTCACTAGCACAGATACGCAGTATTTT. Translated: CASSQVTSTDTQYF. The entire variable domain, with the rest obtained from reference TRBV9 and TRBJ2-3, is as follows: DSGVTQTPKHLITATGQRVTLRCSPRSGDLSVYWYQQSLDQGLQFLIQYYNGEERAKGNILERFSAQQFPDLHSELNLSSLELGDSALYFCASSQVTSTDTQYFGPGTRLTVL.

In this sample, this clonotype turned up many times. The chain uses TRBV20-1 and TRBJ2-1; TRBD2 aligns across 15 bases. Germline-derived CDR1 and CDR2 are DFQATT and SNEGSKA (reference sequence). CDR3 length equals 18 residues. V lost 7 bases to trimming and J lost 1 base; unmatched junction nucleotides: 11. CDR3 sequence: CSVPPGLAGGRSYNEQFF. The CDR3 DNA is TGCAGTGTACCACCGGGACTAGCGGGGGGCAGATCCTACAATGAGCAGTTCTTC.

The chain employs TRBV28 and TRBJ1-5; D gene unclear. Germline assignment: CDR1 MDHEN and CDR2 SYDVKM. Trimming pared 10 bases from V and 1 base from J, leaving 14 bases between. The CDR3 length is 14 residues. The CDR3 DNA follows: TGTGCCATCAGGCTAGTTGGGAGCAATCAGCCCCAGCATTTT. It encodes CAIRLVGSNQPQHF.

On this clonotype: Given a much more abundant clone one base away, this may be a read error. This chain connects TRBV5-4 to TRBJ2-3; D is possibly TRBD1 (6 bases). Germline V CDR1 and CDR2: SGHNT, YYREEE (reference sequence). The CDR3 has 13 residues. The CDR3 protein is CASSLQGSDMQYF. The DNA of the CDR3 is TGTGCCAGCAGCTTGCAGGGGTCAGATATGCAGTATTTT.

This clonotype appeared a single time. This likely came from a read error, as a far larger clone is one base away. The chain recombines TRBV6-1 with TRBJ2-7; TRBD1 agrees at 10 bases. J lost 7 bases, V lost 3 bases, and 3 bases had no gene match. The CDR3 has 13 residues. Germline V gene sequence: CDR1 MNHNS, CDR2 SASEGT. CDR3 bases: TGTGCCAGCAGTGAGCGGACAGGGGGGGAGCAGTACTTC. Protein: CASSERTGGEQYF.

This clonotype was counted ten times or more. The chain employs TRBV20-1 and TRBJ2-5; 9 bases agree with TRBD2. In germline, CDR1 is DFQATT, CDR2 SNEGSKA (reference sequence). The V gene end was trimmed by 6 bases and the J gene end by 3 bases; junction bases not matched to a gene: 11. The CDR3 contains 15 residues. This CDR3 reads CSARSGRGGEETQYF. Here the CDR3 DNA reads TGCAGTGCGAGGAGTGGGCGCGGGGGGGAAGAGACCCAGTACTTC.

This clonotype was counted at least ten times. The chain recombines TRBV6-1 with TRBJ2-7; TRBD2 is a possible D gene (5 bases). The CDR3 length is 13 residues. Germline V gene data show CDR1 as MNHNS and CDR2 as SASEGT. Deletions cut 6 bases from V and 2 bases from J, with 11 bases between. The CDR3, as DNA: TGTGCCAGCAGACCCGGGATTACCTACGAGCAGTACTTC. This encodes CASRPGITYEQYF.

This sequence joins TRBV5-1 and TRBJ2-3; TRBD2 matches 9 bases. The CDR3 runs to 14 residues. Germline loops: CDR1 SGHRS, CDR2 YFSETQ. The V segment lost 6 bases and the J segment 2 bases; nucleotides outside the gene matches: 4. The CDR3 sequence: CASKLAGVTDTQYF. DNA of the CDR3: TGCGCCAGCAAATTAGCGGGAGTCACAGATACGCAGTATTTT.

This clonotype showed up many times. This chain links TRBV7-9 with TRBJ2-7; 13 bases fit TRBD2. The CDR3 totals 15 residues. The ends lost 4 bases at V and 2 bases at J; junction bases unmatched: 2. Per the germline V gene, CDR1 is SEHNR and CDR2 is FQNEAQ (reference sequence). This CDR3 reads CASSSGLAGAYEQYF. As DNA, the CDR3 is TGTGCCAGCAGCTCCGGACTAGCGGGAGCCTACGAGCAGTACTTC.

The genes are TRBV6-1 and TRBJ1-5; 12 bases line up with TRBD1. The CDR3 has 15 amino acids. Germline values: CDR1 MNHNS, CDR2 SASEGT. With 7 bases clipped from V and 8 bases from J, the junction kept 9 bases outside the gene matches. The CDR3 here is CASNTPGTGGEPQHF. Written as DNA, the CDR3 is TGTGCCAGCAATACACCCGGGACAGGGGGCGAGCCCCAGCATTTT.